The 5 T cell receptor beta chains listed next were all sequenced from one sample in a study of cytomegalovirus exposure and HLA in healthy donors. The PCR had 60 Vbeta and 13 Jbeta primers. Profiled with immunoSEQ multiplex PCR; TCRdb holds only in-frame clones, not every one. The data hold under 200,000 clones, with about two thirds observed a single time. The sample was PBMCs. Receptors originate from a woman in her twenties or thirties in good health and CMV-seronegative.

The rearrangement links TRBV7-9 to TRBJ2-1, with a weak D call TRBD1 (5 bases). There are 13 residues in the CDR3. Trimming removed 6 bases at V and 7 bases at J, with 13 bases between. CDR1 is SEHNR and CDR2 is FQNEAQ in the germline V gene (reference sequence). This chain's CDR3 is CASRRTQANEQFF. CDR3 sequence (DNA): TGTGCCAGCAGACGGACACAGGCGAATGAGCAGTTCTTC.

The chain carries TRBV6-5 and TRBJ1-1, with no clear D. The CDR3 runs 14 residues. Germline V gene lookup returns CDR1 MNHEY and CDR2 SVGAGI. V dropped 0 bases and J dropped 5 bases, with 10 bases sitting between them. The CDR3 sequence: CASSYSLGGTEAFF. In nucleotides, the CDR3 is TGTGCCAGCAGTTACTCACTGGGAGGTACTGAAGCTTTCTTT.

The rearrangement links TRBV5-1 to TRBJ2-3; D perhaps matches TRBD2 (5 bases). The germline V gene encodes CDR1 SGHRS and CDR2 YFSETQ. Trimming cost V 7 bases and J 6 bases, with 18 bases left between them. The CDR3 contains 14 residues. The CDR3 DNA reads as TGCGCCAGCGGACTGTACCACCCCATCGATACGCAGTATTTT. Encoded protein: CASGLYHPIDTQYF.

The chain has TRBV4-1 and TRBJ2-3; TRBD1 is a possible D gene (6 bases). Germline lookup yields CDR1 MGHRA and CDR2 YSYEKL. The CDR3 runs to 15 residues. V dropped 1 base and J dropped 5 bases, with 13 bases sitting between them. As DNA, the CDR3 is TGCGCCAGCAGCCAAGTTGGGACACCGGGAGATACGCAGTATTTT. As protein: CASSQVGTPGDTQYF.

The chain is built from TRBV27 and TRBJ2-5, with D perhaps matching TRBD1 (6 bases). Trimming removed 0 bases from V and 2 bases from J, with 10 bases in between. CDR1 is MNHEY, CDR2 SMNVEV, per germline (reference sequence). This CDR3 region has 15 residues. The CDR3 sequence is CASSLSWGPQETQYF. The CDR3, as DNA: TGTGCCAGCAGTTTATCGTGGGGGCCACAAGAGACCCAGTACTTC.